The 18 T cell receptor beta chains given below trace back to one sample, sequenced in a study of CD8 T cells in ankylosing spondylitis. TCRdb re-derived calls from the 5' RACE reads in MiXCR, one entry per CDR3 protein. Altogether about 39,000 distinct CDR3 sequences are present, approximately 3% being singletons, with the ten largest covering approximately 2.9%. The specimen sequenced was blood, either unsorted or a sorted T cell fraction (not recorded which). The source of these receptors is a male donor with ankylosing spondylitis or in good health (not recorded which).

In this sample, this clonotype turned up many times. The chain recombines TRBV9 with TRBJ2-1, with 7 bases matching TRBD1. CDR1 is SGDLS and CDR2 is YYNGEE in the germline V gene. J lost 4 bases, V lost 3 bases, and 13 bases had no gene match. This CDR3 spans 17 amino acids. CDR3 coding DNA: TGTGCCAGCAGCGCGTCGCACAGGGGATTACAATACAATGAGCAGTTCTTC. This translates into CASSASHRGLQYNEQFF. The complete variable domain, with remaining parts taken from reference TRBV9 and TRBJ2-1, reads DSGVTQTPKHLITATGQRVTLRCSPRSGDLSVYWYQQSLDQGLQFLIQYYNGEERAKGNILERFSAQQFPDLHSELNLSSLELGDSALYFCASSASHRGLQYNEQFFGPGTRLTVL.

This clonotype was recorded at least ten times. The chain links TRBV9 to TRBJ2-3; D call uncertain. Germline loops: CDR1 SGDLS, CDR2 YYNGEE. Trimming cost V 0 bases and J 3 bases, with 8 bases left between them. The CDR3 totals 14 residues. Here the CDR3 DNA reads TGTGCCAGCAGCGTAGTGCCCCATACAGATACGCAGTATTTT. This translates into CASSVVPHTDTQYF.

The CDR3 DNA follows: TGTGCCAGCAGCCCCCGAGGACAGGGTTTTGCTGATGGCTACACCTTC. Encoded protein: CASSPRGQGFADGYTF. V usage is TRBV9 and J usage is TRBJ1-2; 8 nucleotides agree with TRBD1. With V trimmed by 4 bases and J by 6 bases, 14 bases remained unmatched. The CDR3 contains 16 residues. Germline loops: CDR1 SGDLS, CDR2 YYNGEE.

This clonotype occurred many times. The rearrangement joins TRBV9 to TRBJ2-2, with 8 bases matching TRBD2. The trim removed 0 bases at V and 4 bases at J, leaving 8 bases unmatched. This CDR3 is built from 17 residues. Germline lookup yields CDR1 SGDLS and CDR2 YYNGEE. CDR3 sequence reads: CASSVATGGLRTGELFF. The CDR3, as DNA: TGTGCCAGCAGCGTAGCTACGGGGGGGCTCCGCACCGGGGAGCTGTTTTTT.

This clonotype was counted ten times or more. The chain has TRBV9 and TRBJ2-3; TRBD2 agrees at 9 bases. The V gene end was trimmed by 0 bases and the J gene end by 7 bases; junction bases not matched to a gene: 6. This CDR3 region has 15 residues. Germline loops: CDR1 SGDLS, CDR2 YYNGEE. CDR3 sequence: CASSVGTSGSYTQYF. In DNA, the CDR3 is TGTGCCAGCAGCGTAGGTACTAGCGGGTCATATACGCAGTATTTT.

This clonotype was observed at least ten times. V is TRBV9 and J is TRBJ2-1; D tentatively reads TRBD1 or TRBD2 (5 bases each). The CDR3 is 15 residues long. Germline CDR1 reads SGDLS; CDR2 reads YYNGEE. With 3 bases removed from V and 3 bases from J, the gap between germline ends came to 13 bases. The CDR3 nucleotides are TGTGCCAGCAGCGAAACCGGGACGGGCTACAATGAGCAGTTCTTC. Protein: CASSETGTGYNEQFF.

This clonotype was picked up many times. The chain has TRBV9 and TRBJ1-3; D is unclear. CDR1 is SGDLS, CDR2 YYNGEE, per germline. CDR3 length equals 15 residues. Trimming left V 0 bases short and J 0 bases short, with 7 bases between. The CDR3 is CASSVDGNSGNTIYF. CDR3 DNA sequence: TGTGCCAGCAGCGTAGACGGCAACTCTGGAAACACCATATATTTT.

This clonotype has a count of ten or more. The genes are TRBV9 and TRBJ2-1; 7 nucleotides line up with TRBD2. The CDR3 extends over 14 amino acids. CDR1 and CDR2 from the germline V gene are SGDLS and YYNGEE. V was pared by 3 bases and J by 3 bases, with 3 bases of the junction left unmatched. CDR3 DNA: TGTGCCAGCAGCGGGACTAGAAACTACAATGAGCAGTTCTTC. This translates into CASSGTRNYNEQFF.

At least ten counts were recorded for this clonotype. J is TRBJ2-3 and V is TRBV9; TRBD1 aligns across 7 bases. CDR3 length: 17 residues. Germline CDR1 is SGDLS and CDR2 is YYNGEE. Unmatched junction bases numbered 11, after V lost 0 bases and J lost 4 bases. CDR3 nucleotides: TGTGCCAGCAGCGTAGCTGAGGGCAGGGGGATAGCAGATACGCAGTATTTT. This codes for CASSVAEGRGIADTQYF.

This chain connects TRBV9 to TRBJ2-3, with 10 bases aligning to TRBD2. This CDR3 comprises 16 residues. Germline V gene data show CDR1 as SGDLS and CDR2 as YYNGEE. Unmatched junction bases numbered 7, after V lost 4 bases and J lost 2 bases. The CDR3 here is CASSFTSGVHTDTQYF. CDR3 nucleotides: TGTGCCAGCAGCTTTACTAGCGGGGTACACACAGATACGCAGTATTTT. Supplemented by reference TRBV9 and TRBJ2-3, the full variable domain reads DSGVTQTPKHLITATGQRVTLRCSPRSGDLSVYWYQQSLDQGLQFLIQYYNGEERAKGNILERFSAQQFPDLHSELNLSSLELGDSALYFCASSFTSGVHTDTQYFGPGTRLTVL.

This chain uses TRBV9 with TRBJ1-1; no clear D. Germline CDR1 is SGDLS and CDR2 is YYNGEE. V lost 4 bases to trimming and J lost 0 bases, with 19 bases between them. CDR3 size: 17 residues. The CDR3: CASSPSSATLMNTEAFF. CDR3 DNA sequence: TGTGCCAGCAGCCCGAGTTCCGCGACATTAATGAACACTGAAGCTTTCTTT. Variable domain in full (rest from reference TRBV9 and TRBJ1-1): DSGVTQTPKHLITATGQRVTLRCSPRSGDLSVYWYQQSLDQGLQFLIQYYNGEERAKGNILERFSAQQFPDLHSELNLSSLELGDSALYFCASSPSSATLMNTEAFFGQGTRLTVV.

This clonotype has a count of ten or more. The chain joins TRBV9 to TRBJ2-3, with 11 positions matching TRBD2. Germline lookup yields CDR1 SGDLS and CDR2 YYNGEE. The CDR3 spans 22 residues. After removal of 0 bases from V and 1 base from J, the junction contained 19 bases not matched to a gene. The CDR3 sequence: CASSVALGLAGGSTQGTDTQYF. The CDR3 nucleotides are TGTGCCAGCAGCGTAGCGCTTGGGCTAGCGGGAGGTTCCACCCAGGGCACAGATACGCAGTATTTT.

This clonotype has a count of ten or more. The V call is TRBV9, the J call TRBJ2-2; 8 bases are shared with TRBD2. V trimming: 4 bases; J trimming: 4 bases; junction bases outside the gene matches: 15. The length of the CDR3 is 18 residues. The germline CDR1 and CDR2 sequences are SGDLS and YYNGEE. As DNA, the CDR3 is TGTGCCAGCAGCAAGCCGACGGCCGGGACTAGAGGCACCGGGGAGCTGTTTTTT. Translated, it gives CASSKPTAGTRGTGELFF.

At least ten counts were recorded for this clonotype. The chain couples TRBV9 to TRBJ2-1; maybe TRBD2 (7 bases). This CDR3 contains 16 residues. V was trimmed by 0 bases and J by 7 bases, leaving 17 bases between them. Germline CDR1 reads SGDLS; CDR2 reads YYNGEE. The CDR3 reads CASSVGGGAIGNEQFF. The CDR3 nucleotides read TGTGCCAGCAGCGTAGGAGGGGGGGCGATTGGAAATGAGCAGTTCTTC. The whole variable domain, filled in from reference TRBV9 and TRBJ2-1, reads DSGVTQTPKHLITATGQRVTLRCSPRSGDLSVYWYQQSLDQGLQFLIQYYNGEERAKGNILERFSAQQFPDLHSELNLSSLELGDSALYFCASSVGGGAIGNEQFFGPGTRLTVL.

At least ten counts were recorded for this clonotype. The gene calls are TRBV9 and TRBJ1-1; no clear D gene. V lost 0 bases and J 3 bases, leaving 6 bases between the germline ends. Germline V gives CDR1 SGDLS, CDR2 YYNGEE. There are 13 residues in the CDR3. The CDR3 protein is CASSVVGDTEAFF. The DNA of the CDR3 is TGTGCCAGCAGCGTAGTTGGGGACACTGAAGCTTTCTTT.

This clonotype was picked up many times. This CDR3 is CASSVGSGVQETQYF. The CDR3 DNA is TGTGCCAGCAGCGTAGGGTCGGGGGTCCAAGAGACCCAGTACTTC. This chain uses TRBV9 with TRBJ2-5, with D tentatively TRBD2 (6 bases). V dropped 0 bases and J dropped 1 base, with 10 bases sitting between them. The CDR3 consists of 15 residues. The germline gives CDR1 SGDLS, CDR2 YYNGEE.

This clonotype occurred many times. V usage is TRBV9 and J usage is TRBJ2-6; possibly TRBD2 for D (7 bases). V shed 1 base and J shed 2 bases, with 16 bases lying between them. CDR3 length equals 18 residues. CDR1 and CDR2 (germline): SGDLS, YYNGEE. The CDR3 nucleotides read TGTGCCAGCAGCGTACCCCGGTGGGGGGGCGCTGGGGCCAACGTCCTGACTTTC. Protein: CASSVPRWGGAGANVLTF.

This clonotype was seen ten or more times. The CDR3 reads CASSVVPGGTDTQYF. CDR3 nucleotides: TGTGCCAGCAGCGTAGTTCCGGGTGGCACAGATACGCAGTATTTT. V gene TRBV9 combines with J gene TRBJ2-3; no definite D call. In germline, CDR1 is SGDLS, CDR2 YYNGEE. Trimming stripped 0 bases from V and 1 base from J, with 9 bases between. This CDR3 is 15 amino acids long.